The 4 T cell receptor beta chains presented below share a single source sample, sequenced in a study of blood T cell repertoires in COVID-19. TCRdb's copy holds only in-frame clones and misses some; the assay was immunoSEQ multiplex PCR. The sample holds approximately 93,000 clones, roughly 88% seen once. The sample comprised peripheral blood. The receptor set was obtained from a man aged 60-69 years with acute or convalescent COVID-19.

This clone showed up just a few times. This chain joins TRBV6-5 and TRBJ2-1; the match to TRBD2 covers 9 bases. The V gene end was trimmed by 6 bases and the J gene end by 8 bases; junction bases not matched to a gene: 11. The length of the CDR3 is 15 residues. CDR1 is MNHEY, CDR2 SVGAGI, per germline. This CDR3 reads CASSLSGSLIHEQFF. The CDR3 bases are TGTGCCAGCAGCCTTAGCGGGAGCCTCATCCATGAGCAGTTCTTC.

The CDR3 nucleotides are TGTGCCAGCAGTGCCCTAACCCGACATAATGAGCAGTTCTTC. Amino acids: CASSALTRHNEQFF. This sequence joins TRBV27 and TRBJ2-1; unclear D gene. This CDR3 spans 14 amino acids. V lost 5 bases to trimming and J lost 7 bases, with 15 bases between them. Per the germline V gene, CDR1 is MNHEY and CDR2 is SMNVEV (reference sequence).

The rearrangement joins TRBV20-1 to TRBJ1-5, with 8 bases aligning to TRBD1. Unmatched junction bases numbered 4, after V lost 3 bases and J lost 6 bases. The CDR3 consists of 13 residues. Germline assignment: CDR1 DFQATT and CDR2 SNEGSKA (reference sequence). The CDR3 protein is CSASGTGSQPQHF. CDR3 DNA sequence: TGCAGTGCTAGTGGGACAGGTAGTCAGCCCCAGCATTTT.

There are a few counts of this clone. The V call is TRBV19, the J call TRBJ2-3; the D is unclear. CDR1 and CDR2 from the germline V gene are LNHDA and SQIVND (reference sequence). Trimming pared 9 bases from V and 6 bases from J, leaving 13 bases between. The CDR3 is 12 amino acids. The CDR3 coding sequence is TGTGCCAGCTCGTTATTATCGGATACGCAGTATTTT. As protein: CASSLLSDTQYF.